A single sample gave rise to the 17 T cell receptor beta chains below, sequenced in a study of cytomegalovirus exposure and HLA in healthy donors. 60 Vbeta and 13 Jbeta primers were used in PCR. Only in-frame clones appear in the TCRdb table, and some are missing; sequencing was by immunoSEQ multiplex PCR. The sample contains fewer than 200,000 clones, 82% of which appear only once. Sequencing used PBMCs. The receptor set was obtained from a male donor in good health and CMV-seronegative.

V usage is TRBV29-1 and J usage is TRBJ1-4; TRBD1 is a possible D gene (5 bases). V was shortened by 4 bases and J by 2 bases, with 8 bases between the two germline ends. The germline V gene encodes CDR1 SQVTM and CDR2 ANQGSEA. This CDR3 comprises 13 residues. CDR3 sequence (DNA): TGCAGCGTTGCGGCAGGGACTAATGAAAAACTGTTTTTT. Translated: CSVAAGTNEKLFF.

The CDR3 loop reads CASSSLTSGREQYF. The CDR3 DNA reads TGTGCCAGCAGTTCCCTAACAAGCGGGAGAGAACAGTATTTT. V and J are TRBV6-5 and TRBJ2-3; TRBD2 aligns across 8 bases. This CDR3 contains 14 residues. Trimming removed 4 bases from V and 12 bases from J; junction bases left unmatched: 12. Per germline, CDR1 MNHEY and CDR2 SVGAGI.

The chain links TRBV10-3 to TRBJ2-3; 7 bases line up with TRBD1. Germline V gene lookup returns CDR1 ENHRY and CDR2 SYGVKD. The CDR3 consists of 13 residues. V gave up 10 bases and J gave up 2 bases; unmatched junction bases: 6. CDR3 residues: CATATGYTDTQYF. DNA for the CDR3: TGTGCCACCGCGACAGGGTACACAGATACGCAGTATTTT.

The chain recombines TRBV30 with TRBJ2-7, with D perhaps TRBD1 (5 bases). This CDR3 contains 14 residues. Germline V gene sequence: CDR1 GTSNPN, CDR2 SVGIG (reference sequence). V was cut by 0 bases and J by 2 bases, with 11 bases left in between. CDR3 protein: CAWSVPGATYEQYF. The CDR3 bases are TGTGCCTGGAGTGTACCTGGGGCAACCTACGAGCAGTACTTC.

J is TRBJ2-7 and V is TRBV9; 7 bases map to TRBD1. Trimming at V came to 4 bases and at J to 3 bases, leaving 4 bases not matched to a gene. The CDR3 runs to 13 residues. Germline-derived CDR1 and CDR2 are SGDLS and YYNGEE. CDR3 protein: CASSLRDSYEQYF. The CDR3 bases are TGTGCCAGCAGCCTTCGGGACAGCTACGAGCAGTACTTC.

This chain connects TRBV19 to TRBJ2-5; TRBD2 matches 7 bases. The germline gives CDR1 LNHDA, CDR2 SQIVND (reference sequence). V shed 6 bases and J 2 bases; nucleotides not matched to a gene: 3. CDR3 length: 13 residues. CDR3 in DNA: TGTGCCAGTAGACCGGGGGGTCAAGAGACCCAGTACTTC. Its protein is CASRPGGQETQYF.

The rearrangement uses TRBV7-9 and TRBJ1-2; 11 bases are a match to TRBD1. Germline CDR1 and CDR2: SEHNR and FQNEAQ (reference sequence). J lost 4 bases, V lost 4 bases, and 11 bases had no gene match. CDR3 size: 17 residues. The CDR3 protein is CASSSRTGGARTYGYTF. The CDR3 DNA sequence: TGTGCCAGCAGCTCGAGGACAGGGGGCGCCCGGACCTATGGCTACACCTTC.

This sequence joins TRBV6-5 and TRBJ2-7; maybe TRBD1 (5 bases). Germline V gives CDR1 MNHEY, CDR2 SVGAGI. The V gene lost 4 bases and the J gene lost 6 bases, with 7 bases spanning the gap. The CDR3 runs to 11 residues. Here the CDR3 reads CASSWGPEQYF. Written as DNA, the CDR3 is TGTGCCAGCAGTTGGGGCCCCGAGCAGTACTTC.

This clone was seen only a few times. The chain carries TRBV6-6 and TRBJ2-2, with unresolved D. V dropped 6 bases and J dropped 8 bases, with 10 bases sitting between them. This CDR3 spans 12 amino acids. Germline loops: CDR1 MNHNY, CDR2 SVGAGI (reference sequence). Here the CDR3 DNA reads TGTGCCAGCAGGAACAGTAGGGGGGAGCTGTTTTTT. Translated: CASRNSRGELFF.

The rearrangement links TRBV27 to TRBJ2-7; 9 bases line up with TRBD1. Germline-derived CDR1 and CDR2 are MNHEY and SMNVEV (reference sequence). The CDR3 totals 16 residues. The ends lost 3 bases at V and 3 bases at J; junction bases unmatched: 9. Here the CDR3 DNA reads TGTGCCAGCAGTTTCCTGGGACAGGGTTCTGACTACGAGCAGTACTTC. Amino acid sequence: CASSFLGQGSDYEQYF.

This clone was picked up one time. This chain joins TRBV5-1 and TRBJ2-7, with a tentative D call TRBD1 (5 bases). The CDR3 is 12 residues long. Per the germline V gene, CDR1 is SGHRS and CDR2 is YFSETQ. V was clipped by 7 bases and J by 7 bases, with 15 bases between them. The CDR3 loop is CASGSGLEEQYF. In nucleotides, the CDR3 is TGCGCCAGCGGCTCAGGGTTGGAAGAGCAGTACTTC.

The rearrangement joins TRBV27 to TRBJ2-7, with D possibly matching TRBD1 (6 bases). V lost 6 bases and J lost 1, with 16 bases in between. Germline CDR1 is MNHEY and CDR2 is SMNVEV (reference sequence). This CDR3 is built from 15 residues. The CDR3 spells CASSSRGHQSYEQYF. The CDR3 DNA follows: TGTGCCAGCAGCTCAAGGGGACACCAATCCTACGAGCAGTACTTC.

Only a few counts were recorded for this clone. This sequence joins TRBV6-4 and TRBJ1-6; TRBD1 agrees at 8 bases. The germline CDR1 and CDR2 sequences are MRHNA and SNTAGT. V trimming: 6 bases; J trimming: 7 bases; junction bases outside the gene matches: 5. The CDR3 has 14 residues. For the CDR3, the DNA is TGTGCCAGCAGCGAGGGACAGGAGAATTCACCCCTCCACTTT. It codes for CASSEGQENSPLHF.

This chain links TRBV13 with TRBJ2-1, with D perhaps TRBD2 (5 bases). Per the germline V gene, CDR1 is PRHDT and CDR2 is FYEKMQ (reference sequence). Trimming shortened V by 6 bases and J by 5 bases, and 14 bases separated the two germline ends. The CDR3 sequence is 14 residues long. CDR3 nucleotides: TGTGCCAGCAGAACTCAGTGGGAGAACAATGAGCAGTTCTTC. This sequence encodes CASRTQWENNEQFF.

The rearrangement links TRBV7-8 to TRBJ1-1; D may be TRBD1 (5 bases). In germline, CDR1 is SGHVS, CDR2 FQNEAQ. The ends were cut back, 5 bases at V and 4 bases at J, with 14 bases in the middle. The CDR3 extends over 14 amino acids. The CDR3, as DNA: TGTGCCAGCAGCCAAGGGAGGGGCATCACTGAAGCTTTCTTT. This encodes CASSQGRGITEAFF.

This CDR3 is CASSSRQAAGGYNEQFF. In nucleotides, the CDR3 is TGTGCCAGCAGCTCCCGTCAGGCAGCGGGAGGGTATAATGAGCAGTTCTTC. J is TRBJ2-1 and V is TRBV7-3, with TRBD2 matching over 10 bases. Germline V gives CDR1 SGHTA, CDR2 FQGTGA. Trimming removed 4 bases from V and 7 bases from J; junction bases left unmatched: 13. The CDR3 is 17 residues long.

This clone was seen a handful of times. In nucleotides, the CDR3 is TGTGCCACTGAACAGGGGGCTAGTCGAGCTTTCTTT. Translating gives CATEQGASRAFF. This chain uses TRBV19 with TRBJ1-1, with TRBD1 matching over 9 bases. From germline, CDR1 is LNHDA and CDR2 SQIVND (reference sequence). The CDR3 is 12 amino acids. V lost 10 bases to trimming and J lost 10 bases; unmatched junction nucleotides: 10.